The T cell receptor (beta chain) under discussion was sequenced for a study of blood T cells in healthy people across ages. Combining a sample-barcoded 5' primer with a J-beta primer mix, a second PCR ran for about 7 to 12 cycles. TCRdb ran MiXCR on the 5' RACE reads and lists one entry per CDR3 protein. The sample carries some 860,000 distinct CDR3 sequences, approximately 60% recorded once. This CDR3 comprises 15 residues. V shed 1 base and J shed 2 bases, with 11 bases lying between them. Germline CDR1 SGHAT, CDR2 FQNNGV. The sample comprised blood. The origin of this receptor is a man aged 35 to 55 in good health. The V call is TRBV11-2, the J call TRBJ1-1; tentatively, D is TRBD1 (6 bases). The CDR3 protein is CASSLVARGNTEAFF. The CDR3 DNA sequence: TGTGCCAGCAGCTTAGTAGCCAGGGGTAACACTGAAGCTTTCTTT.